This entry lists 22 T cell receptor beta chains sequenced from one sample in a study of CD8 T cells in ankylosing spondylitis. One entry per CDR3 protein, called by TCRdb with MiXCR from the 5' RACE reads. The sample includes 350,000 or so distinct CDR3 sequences, roughly 14% of them seen just once. Sequencing was carried out using blood, either unsorted or a sorted T cell fraction (not recorded which). The source is a male donor with ankylosing spondylitis or in good health (not recorded which).

This clonotype was seen a handful of times. The chain recombines TRBV5-1 with TRBJ2-2, with a tentative D call TRBD1 (6 bases). The CDR3 is made up of 14 amino acids. Trimming removed 3 bases from V and 4 bases from J, with 10 bases in between. Germline CDR1 and CDR2: SGHRS and YFSETQ. The CDR3 loop reads CASSSGQFTGELFF. CDR3 sequence (DNA): TGCGCCAGCAGCTCCGGACAGTTCACCGGGGAGCTGTTTTTT. The entire variable domain, with the rest obtained from reference TRBV5-1 and TRBJ2-2, is as follows: KAGVTQTPRYLIKTRGQQVTLSCSPISGHRSVSWYQQTPGQGLQFLFEYFSETQRNKGNFPGRFSGRQFSNSRSEMNVSTLELGDSALYLCASSSGQFTGELFFGEGSRLTVL.

This clonotype was picked up a small number of times. The rearrangement uses TRBV12-3 or TRBV12-4 and TRBJ2-1; D is perhaps TRBD2 (6 bases). The CDR3 loop spans 15 amino acids. The V gene lost 6 bases and the J gene lost 0 bases, with 12 bases spanning the gap. The DNA of the CDR3 is TGTGCCAGCAGCCTCATAGCGGACTCCTACAATGAGCAGTTCTTC. The encoded protein is CASSLIADSYNEQFF.

This rearrangement joins TRBV5-1 to TRBJ2-5; tentative D call: TRBD2 (7 bases). The ends were cut back, 2 bases at V and 5 bases at J, with 16 bases in the middle. Germline loops: CDR1 SGHRS, CDR2 YFSETQ. This CDR3 region has 15 residues. The CDR3 sequence: CASSFQGTMRETQYF. CDR3 coding DNA: TGCGCCAGCAGCTTTCAGGGGACTATGCGGGAGACCCAGTACTTC.

This clonotype was observed many times. The chain recombines TRBV10-3 with TRBJ2-1; D call uncertain. The V end lost 11 bases, the J end lost 0 bases, and 26 bases lay between the germline ends. The germline V gene has CDR1 ENHRY and CDR2 SYGVKD. This CDR3 has 18 amino acids. The DNA for the CDR3 is TGTGCCCCGCCGGAGACTTCCTCGTCCCAAAGCTCCTACAATGAGCAGTTCTTC. Amino acid sequence: CAPPETSSSQSSYNEQFF.

This clonotype was counted only a few times. The rearrangement joins TRBV7-2 to TRBJ1-2; D call uncertain. The V and J ends lost 2 bases and 0 bases respectively, with 7 bases between them. The germline V gene encodes CDR1 SGHTA and CDR2 FQGNSA. This CDR3 comprises 14 residues. In DNA form, the CDR3 reads TGTGCCAGCAGCTTACAGCCTTCTAACTATGGCTACACCTTC. Translated, it gives CASSLQPSNYGYTF.

The V gene is TRBV20-1, the J gene TRBJ2-5; D gene ambiguous. From germline, CDR1 is DFQATT and CDR2 SNEGSKA (reference sequence). The CDR3 runs to 11 residues. Trimming cost V 6 bases and J 4 bases, with 9 bases left between them. As DNA, the CDR3 is TGCAGTGCCCTCCAAGGAGAGACCCAGTACTTC. Amino acid sequence: CSALQGETQYF.

A word on this clonotype: A junction end diverges from the germline sequence, so it may reflect a read error. The gene calls are TRBV3-1 and TRBJ2-2, with D possibly matching TRBD2 (6 bases). CDR1 is LGHDT, CDR2 YNNKEL, per germline (reference sequence). The CDR3 totals 14 residues. In DNA form, the CDR3 reads TGTGCCAGCAGCCAAGATGGCGGCCTCCGGGAGCCGTTTTTT. This sequence encodes CASSQDGGLREPFF.

Ten or more counts support this clonotype. This chain joins TRBV12-3 or TRBV12-4 and TRBJ2-1, with a possible D match to TRBD1 (5 bases). This CDR3 comprises 17 residues. Trimming pared 1 base from V and 2 bases from J, leaving 15 bases between. The CDR3, as DNA: TGTGCCAGCAGTTTAGGGACGCGGACATCAGCCTACAATGAGCAGTTCTTC. Its translation is CASSLGTRTSAYNEQFF.

This clonotype was found many times. The J gene is TRBJ1-5, the V gene TRBV12-3 or TRBV12-4; weak D call: TRBD1 (5 bases). V lost 5 bases to trimming and J lost 2 bases, with 10 bases between them. The length of the CDR3 is 14 residues. The CDR3 sequence is CASSRQGGNQPQHF. CDR3 bases: TGTGCCAGCAGTCGCCAGGGCGGCAATCAGCCCCAGCATTTT.

V is TRBV5-1 and J is TRBJ2-7; TRBD1 agrees at 7 bases. V lost 0 bases and J lost 4; bases outside the gene matches: 10. The CDR3 loop spans 16 amino acids. Looked up from germline, CDR1 is SGHRS and CDR2 is YFSETQ. This CDR3 is CASSLGPGQRTYEQYF. The CDR3 region has the DNA TGCGCCAGCAGCTTGGGACCGGGACAGCGGACTTACGAGCAGTACTTC.

This clonotype was recorded many times. The V gene is TRBV3-1, the J gene TRBJ2-3; D perhaps matches TRBD1 (6 bases). V lost 0 bases and J 1 base, leaving 8 bases between the germline ends. The CDR3 runs 15 residues. CDR1 is LGHDT and CDR2 is YNNKEL in the germline V gene (reference sequence). CDR3 protein: CASSQDHRGTDTQYF. The DNA of the CDR3 is TGTGCCAGCAGCCAAGACCACAGGGGCACAGATACGCAGTATTTT.

The chain employs TRBV20-1 and TRBJ2-2; D call uncertain. This CDR3 comprises 15 residues. The germline V and J ends were trimmed by 3 bases and 0 bases, with 11 bases remaining between them. Germline V gene lookup returns CDR1 DFQATT and CDR2 SNEGSKA (reference sequence). Here the CDR3 DNA reads TGCAGTGCTAGTCCAATGGCGCCGAACACCGGGGAGCTGTTTTTT. As protein: CSASPMAPNTGELFF.

The CDR3 DNA sequence: TGTGCCAGCAGCATGGTCGGGGCCAATTCACCCCTCCACTTT. It specifies CASSMVGANSPLHF. This chain links TRBV5-6 with TRBJ1-6; possible D gene TRBD1, 5 bases. CDR3 length: 14 residues. V shed 4 bases and J shed 7 bases, with 12 bases lying between them. Per germline, CDR1 SGHDT and CDR2 YYEEEE.

Ten or more counts support this clonotype. The J gene is TRBJ1-6, the V gene TRBV4-2; 7 bases match TRBD1. This CDR3 is built from 18 residues. Trimming took 5 bases from V and 3 from J; bases not matched to a gene: 13. Germline CDR1 LGHNA, CDR2 YNFKEQ. The CDR3: CASSVNNRGRVYNSPLHF. The CDR3 nucleotides read TGTGCCAGCAGCGTCAATAACAGGGGCCGCGTCTATAATTCACCCCTCCACTTT.

The gene calls are TRBV20-1 and TRBJ1-2; D gene ambiguous. There are 14 residues in the CDR3. Germline CDR1 reads DFQATT; CDR2 reads SNEGSKA (reference sequence). V was pared by 3 bases and J by 0 bases, with 11 bases between. The DNA of the CDR3 is TGCAGTGCTAGGTATCGGACCGCTAACTATGGCTACACCTTC. It encodes CSARYRTANYGYTF.

This clonotype was picked up a small number of times. The V call is TRBV18, the J call TRBJ1-1; 10 bases are shared with TRBD1. Germline V gives CDR1 KGHSH, CDR2 LQKENI. The V gene end was trimmed by 3 bases and the J gene end by 1 base; junction bases not matched to a gene: 8. The CDR3 runs 17 residues. The CDR3 bases are TGTGCCAGCTCACCCACGGGGACAGGGGTGACGAACACTGAAGCTTTCTTT. Protein sequence: CASSPTGTGVTNTEAFF.

This clonotype came up a few times. This rearrangement joins TRBV20-1 to TRBJ1-2; D possibly corresponds to TRBD1 (5 bases). Germline-derived CDR1 and CDR2 are DFQATT and SNEGSKA (reference sequence). V was trimmed by 3 bases and J by 2 bases, leaving 22 bases between them. CDR3 length: 17 amino acids. The CDR3 nucleotides read TGCAGTGCTAGTCGTGGGCCGGGGACTTTTTTAAACTATGGCTACACCTTC. Protein sequence: CSASRGPGTFLNYGYTF.

The table lists this clonotype with a few counts. The rearrangement links TRBV4-1 to TRBJ2-6, with D uncertain. This CDR3 has 18 residues. The germline CDR1 and CDR2 sequences are MGHRA and YSYEKL. The germline V and J ends were trimmed by 0 bases and 4 bases, with 16 bases remaining between them. The CDR3 sequence is CASSQDNGWVGGANVLTF. The DNA of the CDR3 is TGCGCCAGCAGCCAAGATAACGGGTGGGTCGGAGGGGCCAACGTCCTGACTTTC.

In its sample, this clonotype was seen many times. The V call is TRBV11-2, the J call TRBJ2-3, with 9 nucleotides matching TRBD2. The CDR3 runs 17 residues. Trimming cost V 5 bases and J 6 bases; bases outside gene matches: 15. Germline lookup yields CDR1 SGHAT and CDR2 FQNNGV. Here the CDR3 reads CASSPKSTSGSRDTQYF. Here the CDR3 DNA reads TGTGCCAGCAGCCCTAAGTCTACTAGCGGGTCCAGGGATACGCAGTATTTT. Looking up the rest from reference TRBV11-2 and TRBJ2-3 gives the full variable domain: EAGVAQSPRYKIIEKRQSVAFWCNPISGHATLYWYQQILGQGPKLLIQFQNNGVVDDSQLPKDRFSAERLKGVDSTLKIQPAKLEDSAVYLCASSPKSTSGSRDTQYFGPGTRLTVL.

This sequence joins TRBV25-1 and TRBJ2-1; the match to TRBD2 covers 8 bases. The CDR3 length is 14 residues. J gave up 2 bases and V 4 bases, and 1 base lay outside the gene matches. Germline CDR1 reads MGHDK; CDR2 reads SYGVNS. The CDR3 protein is CASSGSGAYNEQFF. In DNA, the CDR3 is TGTGCCAGCAGTGGTAGCGGGGCCTACAATGAGCAGTTCTTC.

The chain has TRBV4-2 and TRBJ2-7, with D tentatively TRBD2 (5 bases). CDR1 is LGHNA, CDR2 YNFKEQ, per germline. This CDR3 contains 14 residues. The V and J ends lost 2 bases and 4 bases respectively, with 12 bases between them. The CDR3 DNA reads as TGTGCCAGCAGCCAATCCGTGAGGACTTACGAGCAGTACTTC. Protein: CASSQSVRTYEQYF.

The chain has TRBV18 and TRBJ1-4; D perhaps matches TRBD1 (6 bases). The CDR3 has 15 residues. The V end was cut by 0 bases, the J end by 7 bases, with 12 bases between. Germline V gene data show CDR1 as KGHSH and CDR2 as LQKENI. The CDR3 sequence: CASSPPQGSSEKLFF. The CDR3 nucleotides read TGTGCCAGCTCACCACCCCAGGGGTCCAGTGAAAAACTGTTTTTT. The full variable domain, in which reference TRBV18 and TRBJ1-4 provide the parts outside the CDR3, is NAGVMQNPRHLVRRRGQEARLRCSPMKGHSHVYWYRQLPEEGLKFMVYLQKENIIDESGMPKERFSAEFPKEGPSILRIQQVVRGDSAAYFCASSPPQGSSEKLFFGSGTQLSVL.